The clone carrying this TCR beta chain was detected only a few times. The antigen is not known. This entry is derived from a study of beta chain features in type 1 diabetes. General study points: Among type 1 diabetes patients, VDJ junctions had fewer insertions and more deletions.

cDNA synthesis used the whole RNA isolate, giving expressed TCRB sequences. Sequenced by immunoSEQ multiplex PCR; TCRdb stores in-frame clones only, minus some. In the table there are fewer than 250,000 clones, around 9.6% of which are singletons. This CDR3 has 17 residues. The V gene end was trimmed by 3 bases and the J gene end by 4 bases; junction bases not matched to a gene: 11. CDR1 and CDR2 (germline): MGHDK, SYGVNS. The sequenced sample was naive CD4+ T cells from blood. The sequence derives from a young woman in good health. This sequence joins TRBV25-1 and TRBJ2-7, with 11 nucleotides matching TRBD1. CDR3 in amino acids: CASSDETGTGGSYEQYF. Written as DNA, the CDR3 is TGTGCCAGCAGTGACGAGACGGGGACAGGGGGTTCATACGAGCAGTACTTC.